This T cell receptor beta chain was recovered during a study of blood T cell repertoires in COVID-19. Clones were read by immunoSEQ multiplex PCR, and TCRdb kept only the in-frame ones, dropping some. The sample has more than 100,000 clones, approximately 89% seen once. The CDR3 runs to 15 residues. CDR1 MNHNS and CDR2 SASEGT come from the germline V gene. Trimming removed 1 base at V and 6 bases at J, with 15 bases between. Sequencing used peripheral blood. This TCR was sampled from an older woman with acute or convalescent COVID-19. The chain links TRBV6-1 to TRBJ1-1, with D tentatively TRBD1 (5 bases). CDR3 protein: CASSEVADRGAEAFF. The CDR3 coding sequence is TGTGCCAGCAGTGAAGTCGCCGATAGGGGCGCTGAAGCTTTCTTT.